The clone carrying this T cell receptor (beta chain) was picked up a small number of times. The CDR3 is 14 amino acids. The V and J ends lost 2 bases and 2 bases respectively, with 10 bases between them. CDR1 is SGHRS, CDR2 YFSETQ, per germline. Method: immunoSEQ multiplex PCR; TCRdb's copy keeps in-frame clones and lacks some. The table includes 80,000 to 85,000 clones, 84% detected once. This entry is derived from a study of blood T cell repertoires in COVID-19. The sample was peripheral blood. The chain has TRBV5-1 and TRBJ2-5; maybe TRBD1 (5 bases). This clonotype was obtained from a human donor in a cohort sampled during active COVID-19. CDR3 coding DNA: TGCGCCAGCAGCTTCAGGGCAATGCAAGAGACCCAGTACTTC. Amino acids: CASSFRAMQETQYF.